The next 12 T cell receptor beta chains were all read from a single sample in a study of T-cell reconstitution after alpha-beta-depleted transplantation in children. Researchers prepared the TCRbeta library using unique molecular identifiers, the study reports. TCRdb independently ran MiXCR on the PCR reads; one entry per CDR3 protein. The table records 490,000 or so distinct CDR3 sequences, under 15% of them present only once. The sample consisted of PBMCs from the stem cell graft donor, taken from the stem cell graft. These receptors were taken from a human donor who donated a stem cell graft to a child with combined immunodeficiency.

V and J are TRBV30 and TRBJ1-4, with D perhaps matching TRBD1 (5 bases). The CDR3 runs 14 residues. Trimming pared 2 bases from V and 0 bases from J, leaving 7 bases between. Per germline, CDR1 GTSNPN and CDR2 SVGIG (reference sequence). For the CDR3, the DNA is TGTGCCTGGAGTTGGGGGGCAACTAATGAAAAACTGTTTTTT. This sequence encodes CAWSWGATNEKLFF.

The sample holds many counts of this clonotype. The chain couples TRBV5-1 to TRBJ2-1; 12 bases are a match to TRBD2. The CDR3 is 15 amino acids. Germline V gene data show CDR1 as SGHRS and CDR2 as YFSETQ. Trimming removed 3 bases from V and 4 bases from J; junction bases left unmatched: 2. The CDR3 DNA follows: TGCGCCAGCAGCTCCGGGACTAGCGGGTACAATGAGCAGTTCTTC. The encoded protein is CASSSGTSGYNEQFF.

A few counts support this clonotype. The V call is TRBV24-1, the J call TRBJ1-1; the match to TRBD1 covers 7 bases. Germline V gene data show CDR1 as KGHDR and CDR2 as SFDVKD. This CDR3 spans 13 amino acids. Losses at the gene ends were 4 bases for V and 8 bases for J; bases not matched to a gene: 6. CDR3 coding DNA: TGTGCCACCAGTGACCCCGGACAGGACGAAGCTTTCTTT. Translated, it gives CATSDPGQDEAFF.

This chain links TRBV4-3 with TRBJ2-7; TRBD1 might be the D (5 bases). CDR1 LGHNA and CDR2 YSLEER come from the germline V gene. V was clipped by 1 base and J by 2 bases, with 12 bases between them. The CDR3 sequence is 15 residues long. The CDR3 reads CASSQGVGAAYEQYF. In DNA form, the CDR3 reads TGCGCCAGCAGCCAAGGAGTAGGGGCGGCCTACGAGCAGTACTTC.

The CDR3 sequence: CSAPTSGIYNEQFF. CDR3 sequence (DNA): TGCAGTGCTCCGACTAGCGGGATCTACAATGAGCAGTTCTTC. The rearrangement uses TRBV20-1 and TRBJ2-1; TRBD2 aligns across 11 bases. The V segment lost 5 bases and the J segment 3 bases; nucleotides outside the gene matches: 3. The germline V gene has CDR1 DFQATT and CDR2 SNEGSKA (reference sequence). The CDR3 contains 14 residues.

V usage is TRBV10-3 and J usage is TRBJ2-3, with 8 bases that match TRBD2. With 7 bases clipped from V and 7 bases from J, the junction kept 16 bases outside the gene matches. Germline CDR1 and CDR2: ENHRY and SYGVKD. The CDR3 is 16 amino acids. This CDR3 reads CAINDFGGGYTNTQYF. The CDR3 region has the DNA TGTGCCATCAACGATTTTGGCGGGGGGTACACGAATACGCAGTATTTT.

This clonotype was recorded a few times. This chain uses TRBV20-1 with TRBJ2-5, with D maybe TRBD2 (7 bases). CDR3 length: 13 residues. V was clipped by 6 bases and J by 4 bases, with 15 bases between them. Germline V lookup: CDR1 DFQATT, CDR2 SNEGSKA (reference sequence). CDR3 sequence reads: CSASGGGGETQYF. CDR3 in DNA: TGCAGTGCGTCCGGAGGGGGGGGAGAGACCCAGTACTTC.

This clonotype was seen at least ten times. The CDR3 spells CASSLAGGGNQPQHF. The CDR3, as DNA: TGTGCCAGCAGCTTAGCCGGGGGCGGCAATCAGCCCCAGCATTTT. The rearrangement links TRBV7-2 to TRBJ1-5, with D possibly matching TRBD1 (6 bases). Germline V gene sequence: CDR1 SGHTA, CDR2 FQGNSA. This CDR3 contains 15 residues. The V end was cut by 0 bases, the J end by 2 bases, with 8 bases between.

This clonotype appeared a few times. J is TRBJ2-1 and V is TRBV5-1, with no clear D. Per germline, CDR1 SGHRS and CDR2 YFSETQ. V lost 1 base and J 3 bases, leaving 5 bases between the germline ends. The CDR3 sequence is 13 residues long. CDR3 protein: CASSLYGYNEQFF. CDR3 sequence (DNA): TGCGCCAGCAGCTTGTACGGCTACAATGAGCAGTTCTTC.

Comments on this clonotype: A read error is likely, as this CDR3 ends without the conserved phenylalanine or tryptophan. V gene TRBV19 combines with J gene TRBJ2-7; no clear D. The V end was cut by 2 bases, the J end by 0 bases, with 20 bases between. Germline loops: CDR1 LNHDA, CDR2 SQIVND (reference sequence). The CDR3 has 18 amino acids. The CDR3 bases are TGTGCCAGTAGTATACCCCCAGCCTTACGCTCCACCTCCTACGAGCAGTACCTC. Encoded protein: CASSIPPALRSTSYEQYL.

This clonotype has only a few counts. The DNA of the CDR3 is TGTGCCACTGGACAGGGGGCGAACTACGAGCAGTACTTC. This translates into CATGQGANYEQYF. The chain recombines TRBV15 with TRBJ2-7; 11 bases agree with TRBD1. The CDR3 consists of 13 residues. The J segment lost 3 bases and the V segment lost 9 bases, leaving 4 bases of the junction unmatched. Germline-derived CDR1 and CDR2 are LNHNV and YYDKDF (reference sequence).

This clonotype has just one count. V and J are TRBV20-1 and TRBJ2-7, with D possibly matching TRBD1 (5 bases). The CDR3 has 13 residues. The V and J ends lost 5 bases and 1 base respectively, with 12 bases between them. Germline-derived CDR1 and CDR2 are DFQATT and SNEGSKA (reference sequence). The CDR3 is CSAGQTVSYEQYF. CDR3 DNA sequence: TGCAGTGCTGGTCAGACAGTTTCCTACGAGCAGTACTTC.